Here is one T cell receptor (beta chain) with its context. What it binds is not known. From germline, CDR1 is SEHNR and CDR2 FQNEAQ (reference sequence). The CDR3 runs 15 residues. Between the trimmed V and J ends, which lost 4 bases and 0 bases, there was a span of 12 bases. The sample originates from a study of cytomegalovirus exposure and HLA in healthy donors. Study results and limitations: A later look showed TCR association rates differing by HLA locus, highest for DRB1 and lowest for HLA-C.

The PCR employed 60 Vbeta primers together with 13 Jbeta primers. In the original analysis: Later analysis identified 80 million to 85 million unique TCR beta chains, approximately 11 million shared. Repertoires were generated with immunoSEQ multiplex PCR, while TCRdb's copy carries only in-frame clones and drops some. Clonal size and the V and J genes are those of that table, whereas D and trimming came from the DNA. The table has about 140,000 clones, roughly 79% seen once; the top ten hold approximately 1%. The sequence was collected from a young man in good health and CMV-seronegative. The material sequenced was PBMCs. The rearrangement uses TRBV7-9 and TRBJ1-1; unclear D gene. CDR3 loop: CASSYRGQLNTEAFF. The CDR3 bases are TGTGCCAGCAGCTACCGGGGTCAGTTGAACACTGAAGCTTTCTTT.